This entry lists 5 T cell receptor beta chains sequenced from one sample in a study of blood T cell repertoires in COVID-19. Measured with immunoSEQ multiplex PCR; TCRdb has only the in-frame clones, and not every one. Among around 200,000 clones listed, around 85% were seen once. What was sequenced was peripheral blood. All receptors come from a human donor in a cohort sampled during active COVID-19.

V and J are TRBV7-2 and TRBJ2-2, with 13 bases aligning to TRBD2. Germline CDR1 reads SGHTA; CDR2 reads FQGNSA. The CDR3 spans 16 residues. The J segment lost 5 bases and the V segment lost 5 bases, leaving 5 bases of the junction unmatched. The CDR3 nucleotides read TGTGCCAGCAGCATAACTAGCGGGAGGGGTACCGGGGAGCTGTTTTTT. Translating gives CASSITSGRGTGELFF.

CDR3 amino acids: CASSLGGLSYEQYF. Written as DNA, the CDR3 is TGTGCCAGCAGCTTAGGAGGATTGTCCTACGAGCAGTACTTC. The chain recombines TRBV11-2 with TRBJ2-7; D ambiguous. This CDR3 has 14 amino acids. In germline, CDR1 is SGHAT, CDR2 FQNNGV. Trimming left V 1 base short and J 1 base short, with 8 bases between.

The V gene is TRBV5-4, the J gene TRBJ2-7; a weak D match, TRBD1 (6 bases). This CDR3 region has 14 residues. Trimming pared 2 bases from V and 2 bases from J, leaving 11 bases between. The germline CDR1 and CDR2 sequences are SGHNT and YYREEE (reference sequence). CDR3 sequence reads: CASSLRGGAYEQYF. The CDR3 region has the DNA TGTGCCAGCAGCTTACGAGGGGGAGCCTACGAGCAGTACTTC. Based on the CDR3 plus reference TRBV5-4 and TRBJ2-7, the full variable domain is ETGVTQSPTHLIKTRGQQVTLRCSSQSGHNTVSWYQQALGQGPQFIFQYYREEENGRGNFPPRFSGLQFPNYSSELNVNALELDDSALYLCASSLRGGAYEQYFGPGTRLTVT.

The V call is TRBV5-1, the J call TRBJ2-7, with 8 nucleotides matching TRBD1. Germline CDR1 SGHRS, CDR2 YFSETQ. The J segment lost 5 bases and the V segment lost 1 base, leaving 5 bases of the junction unmatched. This CDR3 has 14 amino acids. This chain's CDR3 is CASSLRQGANEQYF. The CDR3 DNA follows: TGCGCCAGCAGCTTGAGGCAGGGGGCGAACGAGCAGTACTTC.

The J gene is TRBJ2-7, the V gene TRBV6-1, with 7 bases matching TRBD1. With V trimmed by 0 bases and J by 3 bases, 2 bases remained unmatched. From germline, CDR1 is MNHNS and CDR2 SASEGT. The CDR3 has 14 residues. The CDR3 DNA follows: TGTGCCAGCAGTGAAGCGGGACAGTTCTACGAGCAGTACTTC. It translates to CASSEAGQFYEQYF.